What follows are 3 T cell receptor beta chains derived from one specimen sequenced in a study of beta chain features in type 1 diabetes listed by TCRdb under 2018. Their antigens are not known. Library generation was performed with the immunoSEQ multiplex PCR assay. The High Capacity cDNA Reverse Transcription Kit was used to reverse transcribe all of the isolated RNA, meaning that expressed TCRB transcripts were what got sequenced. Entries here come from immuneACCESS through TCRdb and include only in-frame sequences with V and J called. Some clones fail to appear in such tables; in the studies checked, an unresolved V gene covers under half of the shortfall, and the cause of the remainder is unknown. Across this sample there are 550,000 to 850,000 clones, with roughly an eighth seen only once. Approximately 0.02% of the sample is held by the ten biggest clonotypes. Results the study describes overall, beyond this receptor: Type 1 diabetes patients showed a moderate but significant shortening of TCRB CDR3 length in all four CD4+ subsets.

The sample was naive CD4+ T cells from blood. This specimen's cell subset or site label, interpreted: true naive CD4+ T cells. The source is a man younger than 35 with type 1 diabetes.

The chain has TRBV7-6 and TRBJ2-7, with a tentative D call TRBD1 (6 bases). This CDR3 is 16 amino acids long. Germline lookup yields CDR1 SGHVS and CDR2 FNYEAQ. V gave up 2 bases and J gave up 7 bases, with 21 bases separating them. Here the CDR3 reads CASSLKSGVLPQEQYF. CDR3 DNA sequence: TGTGCCAGCAGCTTAAAGTCAGGGGTCCTCCCGCAAGAGCAGTACTTC.

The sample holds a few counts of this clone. CDR3 loop: CAISDTGLGGNQPQHF. The CDR3 DNA reads as TGTGCCATCAGTGATACAGGCCTCGGTGGCAATCAGCCCCAGCATTTT. This chain uses TRBV10-3 with TRBJ1-5; perhaps TRBD1 as D (5 bases). The CDR3 extends over 16 amino acids. CDR1 and CDR2 (germline): ENHRY, SYGVKD. The V and J ends lost 3 bases and 2 bases respectively, with 14 bases between them.

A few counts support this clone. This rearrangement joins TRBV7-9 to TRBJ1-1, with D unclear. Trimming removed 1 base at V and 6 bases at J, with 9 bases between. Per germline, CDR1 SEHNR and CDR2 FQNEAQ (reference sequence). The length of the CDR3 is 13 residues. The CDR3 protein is CASSLGLTAEAFF. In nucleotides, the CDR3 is TGTGCCAGCAGCTTAGGGCTGACGGCTGAAGCTTTCTTT.